This T cell receptor beta chain comes out of a study of shared clonotypes between healthy human individuals. The overall study: Per-donor plates numbered three CD4 naive, three CD4 memory, two CD8 naive and one CD8 memory.

In the case of this clone: Its cognate antigen is unknown. This sample includes further DNA sequences coding for the same CDR3.

Study-wide findings and caveats: Naive CD4 clonotype sharing across a few donors was roughly 5%. Relative to their counterparts shared across all four donors, non-shared clonotypes exhibited diminished generation probabilities. There were few donors, and this limited the genetic and exposure-history diversity represented.

V was shortened by 2 bases and J by 3 bases, with 8 bases between the two germline ends. Germline CDR1 is KGHSH and CDR2 is LQKENI. The CDR3 runs to 13 residues. Method: immunoSEQ multiplex PCR; TCRdb's copy keeps in-frame clones and lacks some. The data show about 1.1 million clones, about four fifths seen once. V and J are TRBV18 and TRBJ2-7, with D maybe TRBD2 (5 bases). Material for sequencing was memory CD4+ T cells from PBMCs. Stated subset: CD45RA-negative fraction. The source is a man aged 18-30 years in good health. Some clones in this sample may be carry-over from other donors' samples. The CDR3 loop reads CASSPAGDYEQYF. Written as DNA, the CDR3 is TGTGCCAGCTCACCAGCCGGGGACTACGAGCAGTACTTC.